The T cell receptor beta chain described here comes from a study of shared clonotypes between healthy human individuals. The CDR3 is made up of 14 amino acids. Trimming stripped 7 bases from V and 3 bases from J, with 14 bases between. Germline loops: CDR1 MNHEY, CDR2 SMNVEV (reference sequence). At a deep level, the assay was run. The genomic DNA of each subset was split evenly across several immunoSEQ plates. Sequencing used immunoSEQ multiplex PCR; TCRdb keeps in-frame clones, though not all of them. The profile shows about 710,000 clones, over 60% of them singletons. In the case of this clone: What it recognizes is unknown.

Study-wide results and limits: Rarefaction demonstrated incomplete sorted-subset sequencing despite large depth.

The V gene is TRBV27, the J gene TRBJ2-3; D gene unclear. This clonotype originated in a woman in her 30s in good health. The material sequenced was memory CD4+ T cells sorted from blood. Subset indicated: CD45RA-negative fraction. The CDR3 DNA is TGTGCCAGCACCCCATCGGTGAAGACAGATACGCAGTATTTT. The encoded protein is CASTPSVKTDTQYF.